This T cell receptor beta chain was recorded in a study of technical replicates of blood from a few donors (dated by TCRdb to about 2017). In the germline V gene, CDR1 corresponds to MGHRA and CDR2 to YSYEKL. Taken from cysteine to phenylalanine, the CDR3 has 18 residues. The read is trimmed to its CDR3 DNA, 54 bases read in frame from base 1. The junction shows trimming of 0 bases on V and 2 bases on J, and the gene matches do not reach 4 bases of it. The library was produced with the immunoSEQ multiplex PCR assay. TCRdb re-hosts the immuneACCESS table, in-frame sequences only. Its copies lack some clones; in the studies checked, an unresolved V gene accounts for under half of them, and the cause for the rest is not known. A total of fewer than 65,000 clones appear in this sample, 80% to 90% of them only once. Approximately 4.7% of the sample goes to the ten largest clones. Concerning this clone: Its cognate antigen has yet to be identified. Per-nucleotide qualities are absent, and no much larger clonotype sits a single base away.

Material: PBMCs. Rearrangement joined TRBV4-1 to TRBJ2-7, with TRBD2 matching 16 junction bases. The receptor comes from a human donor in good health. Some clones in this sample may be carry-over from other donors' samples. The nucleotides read TGCGCCAGCAGCCAAGATAGAGGGACTAGCGGGGGGGCCTACGAGCAGTACTTC. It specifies CASSQDRGTSGGAYEQYF.